Listed below are T cell receptor beta chains from one sample, sequenced in a study of PD-L1 blockade in urothelial cancer. Generated by immunoSEQ multiplex PCR, the TCRdb table keeps only in-frame clones and is missing some. Of tens of thousands of clones listed, about 86% are singletons. The starting material was PBMCs, obtained around atezolizumab (anti-PD-L1) treatment. The receptor source for this set is a man aged 65-85 years with urothelial cancer. CDR3s include the opening cysteine and the closing phenylalanine or tryptophan. The D gene is left open where the match is weak. Only part of the rows carry a size: once, few, many, or a class if the clone is expanded.

TRBD1 TRBJ2-5 TRBV18 - TGTGCCAGCGAAGGGGACAGAGCCCAAGAGACCCAGTACTTC CASEGDRAQETQYF
TRBD1 TRBJ1-2 TRBV29-1 - TGCAGCTTATTGGAGCCCTGGACAGGTGGCAACTATGGCTACACCTTC CSLLEPWTGGNYGYTF
- TRBJ2-7 TRBV6-5 - TGTGCCAGCAGCCCCCCGACAGCTGCCACCTACGAGCAGTACTTC CASSPPTAATYEQYF
TRBD2 TRBJ2-1 TRBV6-1 - TGTGCCAGTACTAGCGGGAGGGCCAATGAGCAGTTCTTC CASTSGRANEQFF
TRBD1 TRBJ2-5 TRBV2 few TGTGCCAGCAGTGGGACAGGGTTAAAGAACCTTGGGCCCTTACAAGAGACCCAGTACTTC CASSGTGLKNLGPLQETQYF
- TRBJ1-5 TRBV2 - TGTGCCAGCAAAGGGGAGGCAGACCAGCCCCAGCATTTT CASKGEADQPQHF
- TRBJ2-2 TRBV5-4 - TGTGCCAGCAGCTTGGAACAGACCCGAACCGGGGAGCTGTTTTTT CASSLEQTRTGELFF
TRBD2 TRBJ2-1 TRBV7-9 few TGTGCCAGCACCGTAGGACTAGTGGGGAATGAGCAGTTCTTC CASTVGLVGNEQFF
- TRBJ1-2 TRBV7-2 once TGTGCCAGCACCCCGGGGGGGGCAGGCAGGTCATATGGCTACACCTTC CASTPGGAGRSYGYTF
TRBD1 TRBJ1-1 TRBV4-1 - TGCGCCAGCAGCCTGGGACAGGGGACTCCGAACACTGAAGCTTTCTTT CASSLGQGTPNTEAFF
- TRBJ1-3 TRBV6-6 - TGTGCCAGCAGCCCCCCCGGACGGACACGAAACACCATATATTTT CASSPPGRTRNTIYF
TRBD1 TRBJ2-7 TRBV5-1 - TGCGCCAGCAGCCCCCGGGGGACAGGGCGAACCTACGAGCAGTACTTC CASSPRGTGRTYEQYF
TRBD1 TRBJ2-3 TRBV6-5 - TGTGCCAGCAGTTACGGGACAGGGAGTAGCACAGATACGCAGTATTTT CASSYGTGSSTDTQYF
TRBD2 TRBJ2-7 TRBV2 few TGTGCCAGCAGTGTGGGCCTAGCGGGAGGCTACGAGCAGTACTTC CASSVGLAGGYEQYF
- TRBJ2-5 TRBV29-1 - TGCAGCGTTGTGCGCCCTTCGAAGGAGACCCAGTACTTC CSVVRPSKETQYF
- TRBJ2-5 TRBV7-2 few TGTGCCAGCAGCCCCGGAGGGTGGCGAGAGACCCAGTACTTC CASSPGGWRETQYF
- TRBJ2-5 TRBV2 few TGTGCCAGCAGGTGGGAGGAGACCCAGTACTTC CASRWEETQYF
- TRBJ2-1 TRBV5-1 once TGCGCCAGCAGCTTGCGCGCGGGTGGTGAGCAGTTCTTC CASSLRAGGEQFF
TRBD1 TRBJ2-7 TRBV7-2 - TGTGCCAGCAGCTTAGGGTGGGACAGGGGCAACGAGCAGTACTTC CASSLGWDRGNEQYF
TRBD2 TRBJ2-3 TRBV6-1 - TGTGCCAGCAGCGTAGAGGAGCGGGGGACAGATACGCAGTATTTT CASSVEERGTDTQYF
- TRBJ1-5 TRBV7-2 - TGTGCCAGCAGCACGGGGGGGCAGCCCCAGCATTTT CASSTGGQPQHF
- TRBJ1-3 TRBV27 - TGTGCCAGCAGGGGGGCCTCTGGAAACACCATATATTTT CASRGASGNTIYF
TRBD1 TRBJ1-1 TRBV27 - TGTGCCAGCAGTTTAAACAGGGGGCACACTGAAGCTTTCTTT CASSLNRGHTEAFF
- TRBJ2-1 TRBV7-8 - TGTGCCAGCAGCTTGACTGTCGAGCAGTTCTTC CASSLTVEQFF
- TRBJ2-7 TRBV11-3 - TGTGCCAGCAGCAGAGATGGTTACGAGCAGTACTTC CASSRDGYEQYF
- TRBJ2-2 TRBV27 - TGTGCCAGCAGCCAACCGGGGGAACTTAGAAATCGCGGGGAGCTGTTTTTT CASSQPGELRNRGELFF
- TRBJ2-5 TRBV18 - TGTGCCAGCTCACCACCCCAGGGGGAGACCCAGTACTTC CASSPPQGETQYF
- TRBJ1-2 TRBV27 - TGTGCCAGCAGTTTAAGAGGAGGGGCTTCCTATGGCTACACCTTC CASSLRGGASYGYTF
TRBD1 TRBJ1-5 TRBV6-1 - TGTGCCAGCAGTGAACAGGGGGCAAGGCAGCCCCAGCATTTT CASSEQGARQPQHF
TRBD1 TRBJ1-5 TRBV5-1 - TGCGCCAGCAGCCAGGGGGGAGAGGGCCAGCCCCAGCATTTT CASSQGGEGQPQHF
- TRBJ1-2 TRBV5-1 - TGCGCCAGCAAGGGGCAGCTACAGGGCTACACCTTC CASKGQLQGYTF
- TRBJ1-5 TRBV6-6 few TGTGCCAGCAATGAGGGACAATCCCAAGGACCCCAGCATTTT CASNEGQSQGPQHF
TRBD1 TRBJ1-1 TRBV5-4 - TGTGCCAGCAGCACCGGGACAGGGGGTTCCACTGAAGCTTTCTTT CASSTGTGGSTEAFF
- TRBJ2-3 TRBV10-1 - TGCGCCAGCAGTGACTCCGACTCAACCGGGGCAGATACGCAGTATTTT CASSDSDSTGADTQYF
TRBD1 TRBJ1-2 TRBV11-2 - TGTGCCAGCAGCCGACAGGGGATCTATGGCTACACCTTC CASSRQGIYGYTF
- TRBJ2-1 TRBV29-1 - TGCAGCGCCCCCAGTACGGGGGAGTTCGTAAGTGAGCAGTTCTTC CSAPSTGEFVSEQFF
TRBD1 TRBJ2-7 TRBV6-5 - TGTGCCAGCAGTTGGACGACAGGGACAACCTACGAGCAGTACTTC CASSWTTGTTYEQYF
- TRBJ1-1 TRBV4-1 - TGCGCCAGCAGCCAAGCACCCCGGGACACGGCGAACACTGAAGCTTTCTTT CASSQAPRDTANTEAFF
- TRBJ1-3 TRBV4-1 - TGCGCCAGCAGCCAAGATTCTGCAGGGGAGAGCTCTGGAAACACCATATATTTT CASSQDSAGESSGNTIYF
TRBD2 TRBJ2-7 TRBV5-1 - TGCGCCAGCAGCTTGACTAGCGGGAGTCACGAGCAGTACTTC CASSLTSGSHEQYF
- TRBJ2-2 TRBV28 - TGTGCCAGCCGACAGGCCATAAACACCGGGGAGCTGTTTTTT CASRQAINTGELFF
TRBD1 TRBJ2-7 TRBV29-1 - TGCAGCGACCGGGGACAGTCTGGCGAGCAGTACTTC CSDRGQSGEQYF
TRBD2 TRBJ2-7 TRBV13 - TGTGCCTTCCCCCCGCGGGAGGGTACCCACGAGCAGTACTTC CAFPPREGTHEQYF
- TRBJ1-2 TRBV18 - TGTGCCAGCTCACCCGGACTGATGACGTATGGCTACACCTTC CASSPGLMTYGYTF
- TRBJ2-2 TRBV6-5 - TGTGCCAGCAGTTACTTCAGGGATACCGGGGAGCTGTTTTTT CASSYFRDTGELFF
- TRBJ1-1 TRBV19 few TGTGCCAGTAGTATTGAAAGGGAGTACACTGAAGCTTTCTTT CASSIEREYTEAFF
TRBD2 TRBJ2-1 TRBV10-3 - TGTGCCATCAGTGATCAGGGACTAGCGGGAGAGGATGGGGAGCAGTTCTTC CAISDQGLAGEDGEQFF
TRBD1 TRBJ1-5 TRBV28 - TGTGCCAGCAGTCAAACATTGACAGGGATGAGCAATCAGCCCCAGCATTTT CASSQTLTGMSNQPQHF